Below are 19 T cell receptor beta chains sequenced from a single sample in a study of T-cell memory formation after mild COVID-19. TCRdb reprocessed the 5' RACE reads with MiXCR, giving one entry per CDR3 protein. The table lists more than 300,000 distinct CDR3 sequences, more than 20% of them singletons, with roughly 23% in the top ten. Sequencing was carried out using PBMCs or a T cell subset sorted from them (not recorded which). All receptors derive from a man younger than 35 who had mild COVID-19 (a few samples of this study predate the infection). Cell type and time point are not known.

This chain connects TRBV5-4 to TRBJ2-3, with a possible D match to TRBD2 (5 bases). The CDR3 contains 14 residues. Germline CDR1 reads SGHNT; CDR2 reads YYREEE (reference sequence). Between the trimmed V and J ends, which lost 3 bases and 5 bases, there was a span of 13 bases. This CDR3 reads CASSSTGKGDTQYF. CDR3 DNA: TGTGCCAGCAGCTCGACGGGAAAGGGAGATACGCAGTATTTT.

This chain joins TRBV4-2 and TRBJ1-5, with D unresolved. Germline CDR1 is LGHNA and CDR2 is YNFKEQ. This CDR3 is built from 14 residues. Trimming took off 1 base at V and 1 base at J, with 5 bases between the two ends. Here the CDR3 DNA reads TGTGCCAGCAGCCAAGGGGTCAGCAATCAGCCCCAGCATTTT. Amino acids: CASSQGVSNQPQHF.

This clonotype has only a few counts. This rearrangement joins TRBV12-3 or TRBV12-4 to TRBJ2-4; D perhaps matches TRBD1 (6 bases). The CDR3 has 14 residues. The V end lost 2 bases, the J end lost 1 base, and 6 bases lay between the germline ends. CDR3 sequence (DNA): TGTGCCAGCAGTTTACAGGGGGCCAAAAACATTCAGTACTTC. Translation: CASSLQGAKNIQYF.

This clonotype has at least ten counts. This sequence joins TRBV20-1 and TRBJ2-2; TRBD1 might be the D (5 bases). Trimming stripped 0 bases from V and 7 bases from J, with 12 bases between. CDR1 is DFQATT and CDR2 is SNEGSKA in the germline V gene (reference sequence). The CDR3 loop spans 14 amino acids. CDR3 nucleotide sequence: TGCAGTGCTAGAGATCCGCAGGGTAGCGGGGAGCTGTTTTTT. As protein: CSARDPQGSGELFF.

The table lists this clonotype with a few counts. This chain joins TRBV27 and TRBJ2-5; TRBD2 matches 12 bases. CDR3 length: 17 residues. V lost 4 bases, J lost 5 bases, and 11 bases stayed unmatched. Germline assignment: CDR1 MNHEY and CDR2 SMNVEV (reference sequence). The CDR3 spells CASSSPTSGGPPETQYF. CDR3 in DNA: TGTGCCAGCAGTTCCCCGACTAGCGGGGGTCCTCCGGAGACCCAGTACTTC.

There are a few counts of this clonotype. This sequence joins TRBV27 and TRBJ1-4; 8 positions agree with TRBD1. Germline values: CDR1 MNHEY, CDR2 SMNVEV (reference sequence). The V and J ends lost 4 bases and 16 bases, in that order; junction bases with no gene match: 23. This CDR3 spans 17 amino acids. The chain's CDR3 is CASSSHRTGGSPQMTFF. The CDR3 region has the DNA TGTGCCAGCAGTTCGCATCGCACAGGGGGTTCACCCCAAATGACGTTTTTT.

This clonotype came up many times. The V and J genes are TRBV7-9 and TRBJ2-5; no reliable D call. Germline CDR1 reads SEHNR; CDR2 reads FQNEAQ (reference sequence). The CDR3 extends over 13 amino acids. Deletions cut 1 base from V and 5 bases from J, with 8 bases between. CDR3 region: CASSLVGAETQYF. The CDR3 DNA reads TGTGCCAGCAGCTTAGTTGGCGCTGAGACCCAGTACTTC.

This clonotype appeared many times. This sequence joins TRBV4-3 and TRBJ2-1; no firm D call. The V end was cut by 0 bases, the J end by 2 bases, with 8 bases between. From germline, CDR1 is LGHNA and CDR2 YSLEER. The CDR3 is 15 amino acids. The CDR3 nucleotides read TGCGCCAGCAGCCAAGAAAGGCCGGCCTACAATGAGCAGTTCTTC. Its protein is CASSQERPAYNEQFF.

The genes are TRBV28 and TRBJ2-7; D assignment may be TRBD1 or TRBD2 (5 bases each). Per germline, CDR1 MDHEN and CDR2 SYDVKM. This CDR3 has 12 residues. The V and J ends lost 7 bases and 3 bases respectively, with 10 bases between them. The CDR3 DNA reads as TGTGCCAGCACCTGGGACCTCTACGAGCAGTACGTC. Translating it yields CASTWDLYEQYV.

In this sample, this clonotype turned up a few times. The genes are TRBV7-9 and TRBJ1-1; tentative D call: TRBD1 (6 bases). Germline V CDR1 and CDR2: SEHNR, FQNEAQ (reference sequence). This CDR3 spans 14 amino acids. Trimming left V 3 bases short and J 7 bases short, with 15 bases between. CDR3 sequence reads: CASSFLRGAGEAFF. The CDR3, as DNA: TGTGCCAGCAGCTTTCTGAGGGGGGCAGGTGAAGCTTTCTTT.

The V call is TRBV9, the J call TRBJ1-1, with no clear D. Germline CDR1 and CDR2: SGDLS and YYNGEE. The CDR3 has 14 residues. The V gene lost 0 bases and the J gene lost 0 bases, with 6 bases spanning the gap. The CDR3 bases are TGTGCCAGCAGCGTAGGGAACATGAACACTGAAGCTTTCTTT. Its translation: CASSVGNMNTEAFF.

The chain combines TRBV28 with TRBJ1-2; the D gene is possibly TRBD1 (5 bases). CDR3 length: 14 amino acids. Germline-derived CDR1 and CDR2 are MDHEN and SYDVKM. V shed 6 bases and J shed 5 bases, with 16 bases lying between them. The CDR3 spells CASRGGEGKYGYTF. CDR3 bases: TGTGCCAGCAGAGGAGGAGAGGGGAAATATGGCTACACCTTC.

This clonotype was detected only a few times. The chain combines TRBV5-1 with TRBJ2-5; either TRBD1 or TRBD2 may supply D (5 bases each). The CDR3 has 14 residues. Trimming took off 0 bases at V and 4 bases at J, with 10 bases between the two ends. The germline V gene has CDR1 SGHRS and CDR2 YFSETQ. The CDR3 spells CASSLDPGTETQYF. The DNA of the CDR3 is TGCGCCAGCAGCTTGGATCCGGGGACAGAGACCCAGTACTTC.

As DNA, the CDR3 is TGTGCCAGCAGCTTAAACCAGGAATCCACCCTCCACTTT. Amino acid sequence: CASSLNQESTLHF. The chain recombines TRBV7-9 with TRBJ1-6; D unresolved. V was shortened by 2 bases and J by 14 bases, with 13 bases between the two germline ends. Germline assignment: CDR1 SEHNR and CDR2 FQNEAQ (reference sequence). The CDR3 consists of 13 residues.

The chain couples TRBV6-1 to TRBJ2-1; the D is unclear. This CDR3 has 13 amino acids. Germline-derived CDR1 and CDR2 are MNHNS and SASEGT. Between the trimmed V and J ends, which lost 6 bases and 4 bases, there was a span of 10 bases. The CDR3 here is CASRETDYNEQFF. For the CDR3, the DNA is TGTGCCAGCAGGGAGACTGATTACAATGAGCAGTTCTTC.

This clonotype was seen a few times. The V call is TRBV7-8, the J call TRBJ1-1, with D possibly being TRBD1 (6 bases). Germline lookup yields CDR1 SGHVS and CDR2 FQNEAQ. Trimming took 5 bases from V and 3 from J, leaving 13 bases between them. The CDR3 runs 14 residues. In DNA form, the CDR3 reads TGTGCCAGCAGCCCCAGGGGATGGGACACTGAAGCTTTCTTT. This codes for CASSPRGWDTEAFF.

CDR3 region: CASSLRHATTGAQYF. In DNA form, the CDR3 reads TGTGCCAGCTCTCTCCGACATGCGACTACCGGAGCCCAGTACTTC. The chain employs TRBV18 and TRBJ2-5; weak D call: TRBD2 (5 bases). CDR1 and CDR2 (germline): KGHSH, LQKENI. This CDR3 spans 15 amino acids. Deletions cut 6 bases from V and 9 bases from J, with 23 bases between.

This clonotype has only a few counts. CDR3 bases: TGTGCCAGCAGCTTAGCGGCAGGACAGGATTTTTCGGGAAACACCATATATTTT. Amino acids: CASSLAAGQDFSGNTIYF. The chain employs TRBV7-2 and TRBJ1-3; 7 bases fit TRBD1. V lost 0 bases, J lost 4 bases, and 12 bases stayed unmatched. CDR1 and CDR2 from the germline V gene are SGHTA and FQGNSA. The CDR3 totals 18 residues.

The rearrangement joins TRBV5-1 to TRBJ2-3; D is unresolved. Trimming left V 0 bases short and J 6 bases short, with 5 bases between. This CDR3 spans 12 amino acids. Germline loops: CDR1 SGHRS, CDR2 YFSETQ. CDR3 loop: CASSLAMDTQYF. The CDR3 nucleotides are TGCGCCAGCAGCTTGGCCATGGATACGCAGTATTTT.